Shown below are 23 T cell receptor beta chains from a single sample sequenced in a study of blood T cell repertoires in COVID-19 (dated by TCRdb to 2020 to 2022). Library preparation used the immunoSEQ multiplex PCR assay. TCRdb obtained this table from immuneACCESS and retained in-frame rearrangements with V and J assigned. These tables miss some clones; where compared with another copy, unresolved V genes account for less than half of the shortfall, and the remainder is unexplained. For this sample there are a few hundred thousand clones; roughly four fifths appear just once. Jointly, the top ten make up approximately 5.4% of the sample. Sequenced material: PBMCs or T cells enriched from blood (not recorded which). These receptors originate from a woman between 45 and 65 years old who had recovered from COVID-19.

The chain recombines TRBV9 with TRBJ1-5; D gene unclear. V lost 0 bases and J 7 bases, leaving 14 bases between the germline ends. Germline V lookup: CDR1 SGDLS, CDR2 YYNGEE. The CDR3 extends over 15 amino acids. CDR3 protein: CASSVDGGVGQPQHF. Here the CDR3 DNA reads TGTGCCAGCAGCGTAGATGGAGGTGTCGGGCAGCCCCAGCATTTT. Filled out from reference TRBV9 and TRBJ1-5, the complete variable domain reads DSGVTQTPKHLITATGQRVTLRCSPRSGDLSVYWYQQSLDQGLQFLIQYYNGEERAKGNILERFSAQQFPDLHSELNLSSLELGDSALYFCASSVDGGVGQPQHFGDGTRLSIL.

The chain uses TRBV30 and TRBJ1-4; possibly TRBD1 for D (6 bases). Germline V gene data show CDR1 as GTSNPN and CDR2 as SVGIG (reference sequence). CDR3 length: 15 residues. The V gene lost 3 bases and the J gene lost 4 bases, with 15 bases spanning the gap. The CDR3 loop reads CAWRHFDRHNEKLFF. CDR3 sequence (DNA): TGTGCCTGGAGACACTTTGACAGGCATAATGAAAAACTGTTTTTT.

Of note for this clone: The same CDR3 also results from other DNA sequences found in this sample. The J gene is TRBJ1-2, the V gene TRBV4-3; 10 bases agree with TRBD1. CDR1 is LGHNA and CDR2 is YSLEER in the germline V gene. The CDR3 has 13 amino acids. Losses at the gene ends were 3 bases for V and 8 bases for J; bases not matched to a gene: 3. CDR3 in amino acids: CASSQDRGGGYTF. The DNA of the CDR3 is TGCGCCAGCAGCCAGGACAGGGGGGGAGGCTACACCTTC.

The CDR3, as DNA: TGTGCCAGCTCACTCGATGGCGGAGGATCACCCCTCCACTTT. Translated, it gives CASSLDGGGSPLHF. V is TRBV18 and J is TRBJ1-6; D is unclear. CDR3 size: 14 residues. Trimming shortened V by 4 bases and J by 10 bases, and 14 bases separated the two germline ends. Germline loops: CDR1 KGHSH, CDR2 LQKENI.

The chain has TRBV6-5 and TRBJ1-6; unclear D gene. The CDR3 extends over 15 amino acids. Germline lookup yields CDR1 MNHEY and CDR2 SVGAGI. Trimming took 4 bases from V and 4 from J, leaving 11 bases between them. CDR3 loop: CASSSRGSYNSPLHF. DNA for the CDR3: TGTGCCAGCAGTTCCCGAGGGAGTTATAATTCACCCCTCCACTTT.

The chain joins TRBV3-1 (or the pseudogene TRBV3-2) to TRBJ1-1; TRBD1 matches at 9 bases. The CDR3 is 17 amino acids. V shed 1 base and J 0 bases; nucleotides not matched to a gene: 6. CDR1 LGHDT and CDR2 YNNKEL come from the germline V gene (reference sequence). CDR3 region: CASSQAGTGYLNTEAFF. The CDR3 DNA reads as TGTGCCAGCAGCCAAGCTGGGACAGGGTATTTGAACACTGAAGCTTTCTTT.

This clone came up a few times. The chain couples TRBV30 to TRBJ2-1; D is perhaps TRBD2 (6 bases). The CDR3 consists of 14 residues. Germline CDR1 GTSNPN, CDR2 SVGIG (reference sequence). The germline V and J ends were trimmed by 0 bases and 6 bases, with 12 bases remaining between them. Here the CDR3 DNA reads TGTGCCTGGAGTGTAGGGGCGGGACTCAATGAGCAGTTCTTC. Translated, it gives CAWSVGAGLNEQFF.

V gene TRBV9 combines with J gene TRBJ2-7; D is possibly TRBD1 (5 bases). Trimming left V 0 bases short and J 6 bases short, with 16 bases between. The CDR3 is 15 amino acids. Germline V lookup: CDR1 SGDLS, CDR2 YYNGEE. The CDR3 DNA reads TGTGCCAGCAGCGTAGAAGGCCAGGGAATCGGCGAGCAGTACTTC. It encodes CASSVEGQGIGEQYF.

This clone showed up many times. The J gene is TRBJ1-5, the V gene TRBV10-3; D remains unclear. V was clipped by 0 bases and J by 2 bases, with 17 bases between them. Germline CDR1 and CDR2: ENHRY and SYGVKD. The CDR3 contains 18 residues. CDR3 nucleotides: TGTGCCATCAGTGAGTCGTTATACAGCCGAACTGGCAATCAGCCCCAGCATTTT. It encodes CAISESLYSRTGNQPQHF.

This clone was observed a few times. The chain couples TRBV10-3 to TRBJ1-6, with 9 bases fitting TRBD1. The V gene end was trimmed by 4 bases and the J gene end by 7 bases; junction bases not matched to a gene: 5. The CDR3 runs 15 residues. Looked up from germline, CDR1 is ENHRY and CDR2 is SYGVKD. The CDR3 nucleotides are TGTGCCATCAGTGGAGAGGGGACAGGGAATTCACCCCTCCACTTT. As protein: CAISGEGTGNSPLHF.

The V gene is TRBV19, the J gene TRBJ1-1; D is undetermined. With 9 bases removed from V and 5 bases from J, the gap between germline ends came to 22 bases. CDR1 is LNHDA, CDR2 SQIVND, per germline (reference sequence). CDR3 length equals 15 residues. The chain's CDR3 is CASSREGFSDTEAFF. The CDR3 nucleotides are TGTGCCAGCTCGAGGGAGGGCTTCTCGGATACTGAAGCTTTCTTT.

The chain combines TRBV3-1 (or the pseudogene TRBV3-2) with TRBJ1-2; possibly TRBD1 for D (6 bases). CDR1 and CDR2 from the germline V gene are LGHDT and YNNKEL (reference sequence). V was cut by 5 bases and J by 6 bases, with 13 bases left in between. There are 13 residues in the CDR3. The DNA of the CDR3 is TGTGCCAGCAGCTTCACAGGGTGGGATGGCTACACCTTC. Encoded protein: CASSFTGWDGYTF.

In nucleotides, the CDR3 is TGCGCCAGCAGCCAAGGGAAACTAGCGATCCCGTTCTTC. This encodes CASSQGKLAIPFF. This chain joins TRBV4-3 and TRBJ2-1, with 7 bases lining up with TRBD2. The V gene's germline CDR1 is LGHNA and CDR2 YSLEER. The CDR3 consists of 13 residues. V lost 1 base and J lost 15; bases outside the gene matches: 9.

J is TRBJ1-1 and V is TRBV6-2 or TRBV6-3; D remains unclear. The germline V gene encodes CDR1 MNHEY and CDR2 SVGEGT. The CDR3 loop spans 13 amino acids. Trimming took 6 bases from V and 4 from J, leaving 12 bases between them. Written as DNA, the CDR3 is TGTGCCAGCAGCAAGGCAGGAGGCACTGAAGCTTTCTTT. This gives the protein CASSKAGGTEAFF.

As DNA, the CDR3 is TGTGCCAGTAGTATGGTTGGGACAGGGTATGGCTACACCTTC. It is translated as CASSMVGTGYGYTF. The rearrangement links TRBV19 to TRBJ1-2; TRBD1 matches at 9 bases. The CDR3 has 14 residues. Germline values: CDR1 LNHDA, CDR2 SQIVND (reference sequence). Losses at the gene ends were 3 bases for V and 5 bases for J; bases not matched to a gene: 4.

The chain carries TRBV5-8 and TRBJ2-7; tentatively, D is TRBD1 (5 bases). V was shortened by 4 bases and J by 0 bases, with 11 bases between the two germline ends. The CDR3 has 14 amino acids. Germline V gives CDR1 SGHTS, CDR2 YDEGEE. The DNA of the CDR3 is TGTGCCAGCAGCCCCGGACATAGCTCCTACGAGCAGTACTTC. This codes for CASSPGHSSYEQYF.

This clone showed up just a few times. Within the sample, other DNA sequences also encode this same CDR3. This chain uses TRBV5-1 with TRBJ1-1, with D perhaps TRBD1 (5 bases). Germline V CDR1 and CDR2: SGHRS, YFSETQ. The CDR3 sequence is 13 residues long. With 2 bases removed from V and 1 base from J, the gap between germline ends came to 6 bases. The CDR3 DNA is TGCGCCAGCAGCTTCCAGGGGAACACTGAAGCTTTCTTT. Residues: CASSFQGNTEAFF.

The chain's CDR3 is CASSRMGQGAGELFF. CDR3 DNA sequence: TGTGCCAGCAGCCGGATGGGACAGGGGGCCGGGGAGCTGTTTTTT. The V gene is TRBV3-1 (or the pseudogene TRBV3-2), the J gene TRBJ2-2; 11 nucleotides match TRBD1. The ends lost 4 bases at V and 6 bases at J; junction bases unmatched: 4. From germline, CDR1 is LGHDT and CDR2 YNNKEL (reference sequence). The CDR3 extends over 15 amino acids.

V gene TRBV7-2 combines with J gene TRBJ2-2; 7 nucleotides agree with TRBD2. The CDR3 is 12 amino acids. Unmatched junction bases numbered 3, after V lost 8 bases and J lost 6 bases. Germline V gene data show CDR1 as SGHTA and CDR2 as FQGNSA. The chain's CDR3 is CASGGGPGELFF. DNA of the CDR3: TGTGCCAGCGGGGGGGGACCCGGGGAGCTGTTTTTT. Looking up the rest from reference TRBV7-2 and TRBJ2-2 gives the full variable domain: GAGVSQSPSNKVTEKGKDVELRCDPISGHTALYWYRQSLGQGLEFLIYFQGNSAPDKSGLPSDRFSAERTGGSVSTLTIQRTQQEDSAVYLCASGGGPGELFFGEGSRLTVL.

This clone occurred a few times. The chain carries TRBV6-1 and TRBJ1-5; D not certain. Trimming shortened V by 0 bases and J by 0 bases, and 3 bases separated the two germline ends. Per the germline V gene, CDR1 is MNHNS and CDR2 is SASEGT. This CDR3 is built from 14 residues. The chain's CDR3 is CASSEASSNQPQHF. For the CDR3, the DNA is TGTGCCAGCAGTGAAGCCAGTAGCAATCAGCCCCAGCATTTT.

This rearrangement joins TRBV7-8 to TRBJ1-1; D ambiguous. The CDR3 totals 13 residues. Germline loops: CDR1 SGHVS, CDR2 FQNEAQ. V was shortened by 1 base and J by 4 bases, with 7 bases between the two germline ends. Here the CDR3 DNA reads TGTGCCAGCAGCTTAGTTGGGCGCACTGAAGCTTTCTTT. Translated: CASSLVGRTEAFF.

The rearrangement uses TRBV5-1 and TRBJ2-3, with 7 nucleotides matching TRBD2. CDR1 SGHRS and CDR2 YFSETQ come from the germline V gene. The length of the CDR3 is 15 residues. V dropped 4 bases and J dropped 3; count of bases not matched to a gene: 8. The CDR3 coding sequence is TGCGCCAGCAGCGCGCAGGGAGGGAGGACAGATACGCAGTATTTT. Amino acids: CASSAQGGRTDTQYF.

The genes are TRBV30 and TRBJ1-5; perhaps TRBD1 as D (5 bases). The germline V and J ends were trimmed by 0 bases and 0 bases, with 12 bases remaining between them. Per germline, CDR1 GTSNPN and CDR2 SVGIG (reference sequence). This CDR3 has 16 amino acids. In DNA, the CDR3 is TGTGCCTGGAGTGTACAGGCAGCTTATAGCAATCAGCCCCAGCATTTT. Its translation is CAWSVQAAYSNQPQHF.